The T cell receptor beta chain described here comes from a study of CD8+CD57+ T cells in acquired aplastic anemia. Study overall: Each DNA sample taken from sorted CD4+ and CD8+ cells came to about 3 ug on average.

In regard to this clonotype: Its antigen is still unknown.

Whole-study results and caveats: Twenty-nine CD8+ CDR3 sequences were shared between patients and controls.

Both TCR beta VDJ combination and CDR3 sequence profiling were carried out. Genomic DNA was the template for this profiling. TCRdb reanalysed the reads using MiXCR and keeps one entry per CDR3 protein. This table has approximately 180,000 distinct CDR3 sequences, more than 45% appearing once. Germline V gene data show CDR1 as DFQATT and CDR2 as SNEGSKA (reference sequence). V shed 3 bases, J shed 7 bases, and the junction held 5 bases outside the gene matches. This CDR3 has 13 amino acids. The sequenced patients had an expansion of CD8+CD57+ cells seen by flow cytometry. Everyone among the patients had severe acquired aplastic anemia. At blood sampling, none of the patients had yet received therapy.

Sequenced input: sorted CD4+, CD8+, or CD8+CD57+ T cells (not recorded which) from PBMCs. This TCR was recovered from a human donor with aplastic anemia. The chain has TRBV20-1 and TRBJ2-7, with 11 bases matching TRBD1. CDR3 sequence: CSARVGDRGEQYF. Here the CDR3 DNA reads TGCAGTGCTAGGGTCGGGGACAGGGGGGAGCAGTACTTC.